This T cell receptor (beta chain) was profiled in a study of tumor-infiltrating lymphocytes in primary liver carcinoma. Unsorted whole blood supplied the RNA, and germline DNA was extracted too. Of note for this clonotype: A single base separates this from a much larger clone, so it may be a read error.

The template, 450 to 650 ng total RNA, yielded TCR beta cDNA made with a constant-region primer. Slightly modified ARM-PCR, run as three nested multiplex PCR rounds, produced the TCR beta libraries. It was with TRBV1-TRBV30 forward primers and a C-beta reverse primer that the first two PCR rounds were run, at roughly 10 cycles each. TCRdb processed the multiplex PCR reads anew with MiXCR; each CDR3 protein has one entry. The data show fewer than 350,000 distinct CDR3 sequences, roughly 61% seen once. The CDR3 contains 15 residues. Per the germline V gene, CDR1 is MNHEY and CDR2 is SVGAGI. This clonotype was obtained from a man aged 35 to 55 with primary liver carcinoma and hepatitis B virus infection. The rearrangement uses TRBV6-5 and TRBJ1-2, with D uncertain. The sequencing input was peripheral blood. CDR3 region: CGSSYSRADGYGYTF. In DNA, the CDR3 is TGTGGCAGCAGTTACTCGAGGGCAGATGGCTATGGCTACACCTTC.